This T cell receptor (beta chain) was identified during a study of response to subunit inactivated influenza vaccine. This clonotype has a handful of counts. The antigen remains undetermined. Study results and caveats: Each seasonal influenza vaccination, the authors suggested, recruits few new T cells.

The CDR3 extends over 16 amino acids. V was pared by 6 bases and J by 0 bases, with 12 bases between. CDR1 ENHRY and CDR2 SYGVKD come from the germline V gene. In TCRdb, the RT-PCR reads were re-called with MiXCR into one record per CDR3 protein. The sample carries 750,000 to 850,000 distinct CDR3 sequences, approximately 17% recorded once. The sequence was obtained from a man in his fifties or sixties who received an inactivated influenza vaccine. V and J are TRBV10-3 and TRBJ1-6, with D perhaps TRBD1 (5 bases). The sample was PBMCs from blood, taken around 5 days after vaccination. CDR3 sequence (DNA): TGTGCCATCAGCTCACAGGAGAGCTCCTATAATTCACCCCTCCACTTT. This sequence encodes CAISSQESSYNSPLHF.